What follows describes a single TCR beta chain. This CDR3 contains 15 residues. The J segment lost 0 bases and the V segment lost 3 bases, leaving 4 bases of the junction unmatched. Germline V gene lookup returns CDR1 SGHAT and CDR2 FQNNGV. The assay was immunoSEQ multiplex PCR, and TCRdb's table has in-frame clones only and misses some. The table lists about 100,000 clones, 82% of them singletons. The entry originates in a study of PD-1 blockade in mismatch repair-deficient tumors. This sample comprised peripheral blood, obtained roughly 35 weeks after starting pembrolizumab. This TCR was recovered from an adult with mismatch repair-deficient cancer. This chain links TRBV11-2 with TRBJ2-7; TRBD2 matches 8 bases. CDR3 amino acids: CASSFRTSRSYEQYF. CDR3 nucleotide sequence: TGTGCCAGCAGCTTTCGGACTAGCCGCTCCTACGAGCAGTACTTC.